The 25 T cell receptor beta chains below come from one sample, sequenced in a study of response to subunit inactivated influenza vaccine. TCRdb called the RT-PCR reads again in MiXCR, with one record for every CDR3 protein. Of almost 250,000 distinct CDR3 sequences listed, about 12% were seen once; the top ten hold 7.5% to 10%. Sequences were derived from non-naive T cells sorted from PBMCs, sampled around 15 days before vaccination. The source of these receptors is a man over 45 who received an inactivated influenza vaccine.

The genes are TRBV11-2 and TRBJ1-5; D gene uncertain. CDR1 and CDR2 (germline): SGHAT, FQNNGV. This CDR3 has 13 amino acids. The V end was cut by 0 bases, the J end by 6 bases, with 6 bases between. CDR3 bases: TGTGCCAGCAGCTTAGACGGGTCTCAGCCCCAGCATTTT. Translating gives CASSLDGSQPQHF.

The chain is built from TRBV12-3 or TRBV12-4 and TRBJ2-5; the D gene is possibly TRBD2 (6 bases). The V gene lost 3 bases and the J gene lost 7 bases, with 24 bases spanning the gap. This CDR3 comprises 17 residues. CDR3 sequence: CASSLVLGGLDEGTQYF. The DNA of the CDR3 is TGTGCCAGCAGTTTGGTTCTTGGGGGACTGGACGAAGGGACCCAGTACTTC.

The table lists this clonotype with a few counts. The chain recombines TRBV5-6 with TRBJ1-6; TRBD1 aligns across 8 bases. This CDR3 is 16 amino acids long. J lost 7 bases, V lost 3 bases, and 9 bases had no gene match. The germline V gene has CDR1 SGHDT and CDR2 YYEEEE. CDR3: CASSSLNRDRNSPLHF. The CDR3 nucleotides are TGTGCCAGCAGCTCACTAAATCGGGACAGGAATTCACCCCTCCACTTT.

In this sample, this clonotype turned up many times. The rearrangement uses TRBV4-3 and TRBJ1-1; D call uncertain. The CDR3 is made up of 15 amino acids. Per the germline V gene, CDR1 is LGHNA and CDR2 is YSLEER. The V end lost 4 bases, the J end lost 1 base, and 13 bases lay between the germline ends. The CDR3 bases are TGCGCCAGCAGCCTAGAAGCGTCGGGGAACACTGAAGCTTTCTTT. Protein: CASSLEASGNTEAFF.

Turning to this clonotype: A junction boundary mismatches the germline segment, possibly from a read error. CDR3 residues: CSALNNVQFF. The CDR3 bases are TGCAGTGCCCTAAACAATGTGCAGTTCTTC. The gene calls are TRBV20-1 and TRBJ2-1, with D hard to call. This CDR3 has 10 amino acids. Germline V CDR1 and CDR2: DFQATT, SNEGSKA (reference sequence).

The chain couples TRBV14 to TRBJ2-5; D unresolved. The CDR3 loop spans 12 amino acids. Trimming removed 3 bases from V and 6 bases from J, with 8 bases in between. Germline V lookup: CDR1 SGHDN, CDR2 FVKESK. The DNA for the CDR3 is TGTGCCAGCAGCCAGTTCACGCAGACCCAGTACTTC. The encoded protein is CASSQFTQTQYF.

This clonotype was observed many times. The J gene is TRBJ2-6, the V gene TRBV10-3; 7 nucleotides align to TRBD1. V lost 5 bases, J lost 2 bases, and 12 bases stayed unmatched. The CDR3 totals 18 residues. Germline CDR1 reads ENHRY; CDR2 reads SYGVKD. The CDR3 reads CAISSGQPTVAGANVLTF. In DNA, the CDR3 is TGTGCCATCAGTTCGGGACAGCCAACGGTGGCTGGGGCCAACGTCCTGACTTTC.

This clonotype was counted between two and nine times. This rearrangement joins TRBV16 to TRBJ2-1; D is unresolved. Trimming left V 0 bases short and J 4 bases short, with 1 base between. The germline V gene has CDR1 KGHSY and CDR2 FQNENV. This CDR3 is 12 amino acids long. CDR3 sequence (DNA): TGTGCCAGCAGCCAATCGTACAATGAGCAGTTCTTC. Its protein is CASSQSYNEQFF.

This clonotype was seen a few times. The rearrangement links TRBV19 to TRBJ2-6, with D possibly called TRBD1 or TRBD2 (5 bases each). The length of the CDR3 is 16 residues. Germline lookup yields CDR1 LNHDA and CDR2 SQIVND (reference sequence). V was shortened by 5 bases and J by 4 bases, with 15 bases between the two germline ends. This CDR3 reads CASSGDARWGANVLTF. The CDR3 DNA reads as TGTGCCAGTAGTGGGGACGCTCGTTGGGGGGCCAACGTCCTGACTTTC.

At least ten counts were recorded for this clonotype. The genes are TRBV11-2 and TRBJ2-7, with D unresolved. Per germline, CDR1 SGHAT and CDR2 FQNNGV. V lost 1 base and J lost 3, with 16 bases in between. This CDR3 is 16 amino acids long. The CDR3, as DNA: TGTGCCAGCAGCTTAGTAGTAAGTGCCTCAATCTACGAGCAGTACTTC. Protein product: CASSLVVSASIYEQYF. The variable domain in full, with the rest retrieved from reference TRBV11-2 and TRBJ2-7, is EAGVAQSPRYKIIEKRQSVAFWCNPISGHATLYWYQQILGQGPKLLIQFQNNGVVDDSQLPKDRFSAERLKGVDSTLKIQPAKLEDSAVYLCASSLVVSASIYEQYFGPGTRLTVT.

This clonotype was seen many times. J is TRBJ2-4 and V is TRBV28, with D possibly being TRBD2 (5 bases). Germline CDR1 and CDR2: MDHEN and SYDVKM. CDR3 length equals 13 residues. Trimming took off 5 bases at V and 7 bases at J, with 12 bases between the two ends. CDR3 sequence (DNA): TGTGCCAGCAGTCCCTCGAGGGCTAACATTCAGTACTTC. Amino acids: CASSPSRANIQYF.

This clonotype was detected a few times. The chain employs TRBV28 and TRBJ2-5; 11 nucleotides agree with TRBD1. V lost 5 bases to trimming and J lost 1 base; unmatched junction nucleotides: 12. CDR3 size: 18 residues. The germline gives CDR1 MDHEN, CDR2 SYDVKM. The CDR3 spells CASSTRTGGERAQETQYF. DNA for the CDR3: TGTGCCAGCAGTACTCGGACAGGGGGCGAACGGGCCCAAGAGACCCAGTACTTC.

This sequence joins TRBV29-1 and TRBJ1-2, with D maybe TRBD1 (5 bases). CDR1 is SQVTM and CDR2 is ANQGSEA in the germline V gene. V lost 5 bases, J lost 6 bases, and 16 bases lay in between. This CDR3 has 13 residues. The CDR3 here is CSVNTPGPHGYTF. CDR3 sequence (DNA): TGCAGCGTTAACACGCCGGGACCCCATGGCTACACCTTC.

Only a few counts were recorded for this clonotype. The rearrangement uses TRBV5-1 and TRBJ2-3, with 7 positions matching TRBD2. The CDR3 is 14 residues long. V gave up 4 bases and J gave up 6 bases; unmatched junction bases: 8. Germline CDR1 and CDR2: SGHRS and YFSETQ. DNA for the CDR3: TGCGCCAGCAGCATGGGACTAAATCCCGATACGCAGTATTTT. It encodes CASSMGLNPDTQYF.

This clonotype was seen repeatedly, ten times or more. This chain links TRBV7-2 with TRBJ1-6; TRBD1 aligns across 7 bases. With 5 bases clipped from V and 6 bases from J, the junction kept 13 bases outside the gene matches. The CDR3 has 17 amino acids. CDR1 is SGHTA, CDR2 FQGNSA, per germline. This CDR3 reads CASSRRGPGTANSPLHF. The DNA for the CDR3 is TGTGCCAGCAGCCGCAGGGGACCCGGGACAGCTAATTCACCCCTCCACTTT. The complete variable domain, with remaining parts taken from reference TRBV7-2 and TRBJ1-6, reads GAGVSQSPSNKVTEKGKDVELRCDPISGHTALYWYRQSLGQGLEFLIYFQGNSAPDKSGLPSDRFSAERTGGSVSTLTIQRTQQEDSAVYLCASSRRGPGTANSPLHFGNGTRLTVT.

The table lists this clonotype with a few counts. This sequence joins TRBV5-4 and TRBJ2-5; D is possibly TRBD1 (6 bases). The CDR3 loop spans 17 amino acids. The V end lost 3 bases, the J end lost 0 bases, and 18 bases lay between the germline ends. In germline, CDR1 is SGHNT, CDR2 YYREEE (reference sequence). The CDR3 DNA reads as TGTGCCAGCAGCTCCCCTGCCGGGACACGGTACCAAGAGACCCAGTACTTC. It is translated as CASSSPAGTRYQETQYF. The full variable domain, with the rest looked up from reference TRBV5-4 and TRBJ2-5, is ETGVTQSPTHLIKTRGQQVTLRCSSQSGHNTVSWYQQALGQGPQFIFQYYREEENGRGNFPPRFSGLQFPNYSSELNVNALELDDSALYLCASSSPAGTRYQETQYFGPGTRLLVL.

V is TRBV7-8 and J is TRBJ2-3; D gene unclear. The germline CDR1 and CDR2 sequences are SGHVS and FQNEAQ. The ends were cut back, 2 bases at V and 0 bases at J, with 12 bases in the middle. The CDR3 is made up of 16 amino acids. CDR3 residues: CASSLRPALSTDTQYF. The CDR3 DNA is TGTGCCAGCAGCTTACGTCCAGCCCTGAGCACAGATACGCAGTATTTT.

V usage is TRBV19 and J usage is TRBJ2-7, with 11 bases aligning to TRBD2. Germline V gene lookup returns CDR1 LNHDA and CDR2 SQIVND (reference sequence). The CDR3 extends over 17 amino acids. The V segment lost 3 bases and the J segment 2 bases; nucleotides outside the gene matches: 9. The CDR3: CASSIGSGRGAAYEQYF. The CDR3 DNA sequence: TGTGCCAGTAGTATCGGTAGCGGGAGGGGTGCCGCCTACGAGCAGTACTTC.

This clonotype was observed many times. V usage is TRBV7-2 and J usage is TRBJ2-7, with D possibly matching TRBD2 (6 bases). The V gene lost 3 bases and the J gene lost 2 bases, with 8 bases spanning the gap. The germline V gene encodes CDR1 SGHTA and CDR2 FQGNSA. The CDR3 has 13 amino acids. This chain's CDR3 is CASSLPSAYEQYF. CDR3 nucleotide sequence: TGTGCCAGCAGCTTGCCTAGCGCCTACGAGCAGTACTTC.

This clonotype was counted ten times or more. The CDR3 bases are TGCAGCGTTGAAGATACGAGCGGGAGAGCTGAGCAGTTCTTC. Protein sequence: CSVEDTSGRAEQFF. The chain has TRBV29-1 and TRBJ2-1; the match to TRBD2 covers 8 bases. Germline V gene lookup returns CDR1 SQVTM and CDR2 ANQGSEA. Germline trimming cut 0 bases from V and 9 bases from J; bases unmatched to any gene: 7. The CDR3 consists of 14 residues.

This clonotype was seen only a few times. The rearrangement uses TRBV29-1 and TRBJ2-1; 12 positions agree with TRBD2. J was trimmed by 8 bases and V by 8 bases; bases with no gene match: 13. Germline CDR1 reads SQVTM; CDR2 reads ANQGSEA. This CDR3 has 15 residues. CDR3 region: CSIPSGRARRDEQFF. The CDR3 region has the DNA TGCAGCATCCCTAGCGGGAGGGCGAGAAGGGATGAGCAGTTCTTC.

This clonotype was detected ten times or more. This chain uses TRBV4-1 with TRBJ1-1, with 11 bases lining up with TRBD1. J gave up 1 base and V 4 bases, and 2 bases lay outside the gene matches. Germline V gene lookup returns CDR1 MGHRA and CDR2 YSYEKL. There are 15 residues in the CDR3. CDR3 nucleotide sequence: TGCGCCAGCAGCCGAGGACAGGGGGCGAACACTGAAGCTTTCTTT. Translated, it gives CASSRGQGANTEAFF.

Many counts were recorded for this clonotype. The V call is TRBV12-3 or TRBV12-4, the J call TRBJ2-1; no definite D call. CDR3 length: 12 residues. Trimming removed 6 bases from V and 6 bases from J, with 9 bases in between. The chain's CDR3 is CASRLSLNEQFF. DNA for the CDR3: TGTGCCAGCAGGTTGTCTCTCAATGAGCAGTTCTTC.

For this clonotype: Its ends do not fully match the called genes, so a read error is possible. The chain has TRBV7-7 and TRBJ2-1, with TRBD2 as a possible D gene (6 bases). Germline V CDR1 and CDR2: SSHAT, FNYEAQ (reference sequence). The CDR3 contains 14 residues. The CDR3 loop is CASSLNYGGNEQFF. The CDR3 DNA sequence: TGTGCTAGCAGCTTAAATTACGGAGGGAATGAGCAGTTCTTC.

The chain carries TRBV20-1 and TRBJ2-7, with 9 bases fitting TRBD2. The V gene's germline CDR1 is DFQATT and CDR2 SNEGSKA (reference sequence). J was trimmed by 2 bases and V by 0 bases; bases with no gene match: 8. The CDR3 is 16 residues long. The DNA for the CDR3 is TGCAGTGCTAGAGATCGGGAGCGGGGGGCCGCCTACGAGCAGTACTTC. This gives the protein CSARDRERGAAYEQYF.